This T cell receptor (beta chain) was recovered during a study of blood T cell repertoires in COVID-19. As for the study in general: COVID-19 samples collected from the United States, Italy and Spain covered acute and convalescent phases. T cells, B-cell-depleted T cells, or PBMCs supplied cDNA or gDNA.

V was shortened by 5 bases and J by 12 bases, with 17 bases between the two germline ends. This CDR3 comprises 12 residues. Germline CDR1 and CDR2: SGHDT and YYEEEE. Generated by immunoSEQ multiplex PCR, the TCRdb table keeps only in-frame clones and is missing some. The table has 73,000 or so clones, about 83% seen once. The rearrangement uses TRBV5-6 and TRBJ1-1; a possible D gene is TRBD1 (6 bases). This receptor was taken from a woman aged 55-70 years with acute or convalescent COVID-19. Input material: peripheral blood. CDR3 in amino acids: CASSVGQMGTFF. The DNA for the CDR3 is TGTGCCAGCAGTGTCGGACAGATGGGGACTTTCTTT.